This T cell receptor (beta chain) is drawn from a study of cytomegalovirus exposure and HLA in healthy donors. CDR3 length equals 13 residues. Germline lookup yields CDR1 MDHEN and CDR2 SYDVKM. The junction had 3 bases not matched to a gene; V was cut back by 8 bases and J by 0 bases. A multiplex PCR was run with 60 Vbeta primers and 13 Jbeta primers. Method: immunoSEQ multiplex PCR; TCRdb's copy keeps in-frame clones and lacks some. The table lists about 120,000 clones, over 70% of them singletons, with 8% to 9% in the top ten. The study's findings and limits: Common viral pathogens seemed to be connected with several of the most significant clusters, according to a later analysis. Association of 16,951 TCR beta sequences with HLA alleles was found at 0.05 false discovery rate in a later analysis.

Points on this clone: Its antigen is still unknown.

What was sequenced was PBMCs. This chain uses TRBV28 with TRBJ1-1; TRBD1 matches at 7 bases. This clonotype originated in a female donor in good health and CMV-seropositive. The chain's CDR3 is CASVGQMNTEAFF. The CDR3 bases are TGTGCCAGCGTGGGACAGATGAACACTGAAGCTTTCTTT.